Presented here are 5 T cell receptor beta chains from one specimen sequenced in a study of blood T cell repertoires in COVID-19. The repertoire was sequenced with immunoSEQ multiplex PCR; TCRdb's copy has only in-frame clones and lacks some. Of a few hundred thousand clones in the sample, around 89% were seen once. Sequenced sample: PBMCs or T cells enriched from blood (not recorded which). These receptors were taken from a woman in her thirties who had recovered from COVID-19.

The chain uses TRBV30 and TRBJ1-2; D gene unclear. The CDR3 runs to 14 residues. V was trimmed by 0 bases and J by 1 base, leaving 9 bases between them. The V gene's germline CDR1 is GTSNPN and CDR2 SVGIG (reference sequence). The CDR3: CAWSVRRLNYGYTF. The CDR3 DNA is TGTGCCTGGAGTGTAAGGAGGCTTAACTATGGCTACACCTTC.

J is TRBJ1-3 and V is TRBV12-3 or TRBV12-4, with TRBD1 matching 7 bases. CDR3 length equals 12 residues. V dropped 10 bases and J dropped 3; count of bases not matched to a gene: 3. The CDR3 spells CANTGVGNTIYF. In nucleotides, the CDR3 is TGTGCCAACACAGGGGTTGGAAACACCATATATTTT.

The chain is built from TRBV11-2 and TRBJ2-2, with 12 bases matching TRBD2. There are 17 residues in the CDR3. Germline V gene data show CDR1 as SGHAT and CDR2 as FQNNGV. V was pared by 1 base and J by 6 bases, with 6 bases of the junction left unmatched. The CDR3 DNA reads as TGTGCCAGCAGCTTAGGACTAGCGGGAGTCAGGTCCGGGGAGCTGTTTTTT. Translation: CASSLGLAGVRSGELFF. Full variable domain (missing parts from reference TRBV11-2 and TRBJ2-2): EAGVAQSPRYKIIEKRQSVAFWCNPISGHATLYWYQQILGQGPKLLIQFQNNGVVDDSQLPKDRFSAERLKGVDSTLKIQPAKLEDSAVYLCASSLGLAGVRSGELFFGEGSRLTVL.

The chain is built from TRBV28 and TRBJ1-6; TRBD1 aligns across 7 bases. The germline CDR1 and CDR2 sequences are MDHEN and SYDVKM. V lost 4 bases and J lost 10; bases outside the gene matches: 10. The CDR3 runs to 15 residues. The CDR3 bases are TGTGCCAGCAGTTCGACAGGGATGTTTGAGTCACCCCTCCACTTT. Translated, it gives CASSSTGMFESPLHF.

The chain employs TRBV15 and TRBJ2-1, with 13 bases fitting TRBD2. With 5 bases clipped from V and 7 bases from J, the junction kept 8 bases outside the gene matches. This CDR3 region has 16 residues. CDR1 is LNHNV and CDR2 is YYDKDF in the germline V gene (reference sequence). CDR3 sequence: CATSFGLAGERNEQFF. As DNA, the CDR3 is TGTGCCACCAGCTTCGGACTAGCGGGAGAAAGGAATGAGCAGTTCTTC.